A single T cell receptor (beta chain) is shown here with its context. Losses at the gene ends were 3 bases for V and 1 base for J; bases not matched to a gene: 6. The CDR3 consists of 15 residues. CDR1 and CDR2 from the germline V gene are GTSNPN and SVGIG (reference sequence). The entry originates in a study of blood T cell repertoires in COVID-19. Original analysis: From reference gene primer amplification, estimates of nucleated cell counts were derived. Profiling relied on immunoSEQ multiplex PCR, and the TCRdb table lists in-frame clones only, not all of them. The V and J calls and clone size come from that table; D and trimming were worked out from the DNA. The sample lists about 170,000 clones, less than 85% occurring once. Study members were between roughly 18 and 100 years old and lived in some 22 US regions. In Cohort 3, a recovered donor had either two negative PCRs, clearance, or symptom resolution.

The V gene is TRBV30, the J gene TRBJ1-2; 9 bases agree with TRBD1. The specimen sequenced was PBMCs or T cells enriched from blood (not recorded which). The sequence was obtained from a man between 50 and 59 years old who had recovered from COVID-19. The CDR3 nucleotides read TGTGCCTGGAGCGGACAGGGGACCTTTAACTATGGCTACACCTTC. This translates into CAWSGQGTFNYGYTF.